This T cell receptor (beta chain) was sequenced for a study of T-cell reconstitution after alpha-beta-depleted transplantation in children. General study findings and limits: By about two months after transplant, alpha-beta T cells reportedly arose from several hundred graft clones that had expanded. The origin of high day-60 TCRbeta diversity in some patients lay in surviving recipient T cells and thymic progenitors. T-cell numbers and diversity, one year after transplant, stemmed largely from T cells that were newly produced.

Turning to this clonotype: The antigen is not known.

Germline loops: CDR1 SGHRS, CDR2 YFSETQ. The CDR3 sequence is 16 residues long. Trimming stripped 0 bases from V and 6 bases from J, with 19 bases between. It was with unique molecular identifiers that the TCRbeta library was prepared. TCRdb redid the calling of the PCR reads with MiXCR, one entry per CDR3 protein. The sample consists of fewer than 1 million distinct CDR3 sequences, 15% to 20% of them appearing once. Sample: PBMCs, mostly from graft donor cells, taken 360 days after TCRalphabeta/CD19-depleted stem cell transplant. The genes are TRBV5-1 and TRBJ2-7; possible D gene TRBD2, 5 bases. The TCR originated in a male patient between 5 and 17 years old who had a stem cell transplant for acute lymphoblastic leukemia, so the T cells may come from the graft donor. CDR3 loop: CASSLGRTDRAGEQYF. The CDR3 DNA follows: TGCGCCAGCAGCTTGGGACGGACGGATAGGGCGGGCGAGCAGTACTTC.